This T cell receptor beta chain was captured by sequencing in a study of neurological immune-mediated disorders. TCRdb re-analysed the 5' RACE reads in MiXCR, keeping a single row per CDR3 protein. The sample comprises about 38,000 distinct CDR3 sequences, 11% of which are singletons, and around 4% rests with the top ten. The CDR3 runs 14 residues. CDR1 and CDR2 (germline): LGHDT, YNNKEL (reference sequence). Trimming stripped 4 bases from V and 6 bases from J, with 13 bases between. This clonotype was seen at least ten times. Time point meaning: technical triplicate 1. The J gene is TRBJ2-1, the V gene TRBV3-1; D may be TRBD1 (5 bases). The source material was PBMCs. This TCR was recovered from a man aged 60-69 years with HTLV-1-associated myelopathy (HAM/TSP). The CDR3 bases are TGTGCCAGCAGCCCCCAGGGTCGCGGCAATGAGCAGTTCTTC. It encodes CASSPQGRGNEQFF.